This T cell receptor (beta chain) was retrieved from a study of blood T cell repertoires in COVID-19. Study in general: The origin of the acute and convalescent COVID-19 samples was the United States, Italy and Spain.

The CDR3 consists of 16 residues. In terms of age and location, participants ranged from about 18 to 89 years and lived in under 30 US areas. Original handling: By means of reference gene primer amplification, nucleated cell counts were estimated. Assay: immunoSEQ multiplex PCR; the TCRdb copy retains only in-frame clones and omits some. V and J calls and clone size are given by that table; D and trimming were obtained from the DNA. The profile shows about 280,000 clones, approximately 85% of them singletons. The sequenced sample was PBMCs or T cells enriched from blood (not recorded which). The TCR originated in a woman in her twenties or thirties who had recovered from COVID-19. This chain links TRBV7-5 with TRBJ2-3; the table calls TRBD2, which could not be checked here. TRBV7-5 is a known pseudogene. The CDR3 reads CARSLLAEMRTDTQYF. The CDR3 nucleotides read TGTGCCAGAAGCTTGCTAGCGGAAATGCGAACAGATACGCAGTATTTT.